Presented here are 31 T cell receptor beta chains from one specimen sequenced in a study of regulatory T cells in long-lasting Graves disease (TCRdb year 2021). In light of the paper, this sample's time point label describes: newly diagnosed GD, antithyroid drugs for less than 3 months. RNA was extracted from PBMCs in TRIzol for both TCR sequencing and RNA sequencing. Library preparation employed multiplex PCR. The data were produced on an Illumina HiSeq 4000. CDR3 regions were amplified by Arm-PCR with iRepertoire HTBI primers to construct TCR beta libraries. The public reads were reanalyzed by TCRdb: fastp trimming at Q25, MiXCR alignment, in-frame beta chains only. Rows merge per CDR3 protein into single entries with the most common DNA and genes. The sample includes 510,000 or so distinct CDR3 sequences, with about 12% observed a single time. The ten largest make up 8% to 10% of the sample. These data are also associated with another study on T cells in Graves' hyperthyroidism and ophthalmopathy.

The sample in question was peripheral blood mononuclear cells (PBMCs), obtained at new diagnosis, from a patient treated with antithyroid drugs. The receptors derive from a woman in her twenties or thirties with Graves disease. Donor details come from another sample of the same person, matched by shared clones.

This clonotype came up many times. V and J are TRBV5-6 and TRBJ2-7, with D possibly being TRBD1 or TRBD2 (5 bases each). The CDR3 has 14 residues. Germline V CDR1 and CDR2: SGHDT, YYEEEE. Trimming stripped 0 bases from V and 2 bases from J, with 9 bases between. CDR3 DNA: TGTGCCAGCAGCTTGGGGGACGGAGCCTACGAGCAGTACTTC. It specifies CASSLGDGAYEQYF.

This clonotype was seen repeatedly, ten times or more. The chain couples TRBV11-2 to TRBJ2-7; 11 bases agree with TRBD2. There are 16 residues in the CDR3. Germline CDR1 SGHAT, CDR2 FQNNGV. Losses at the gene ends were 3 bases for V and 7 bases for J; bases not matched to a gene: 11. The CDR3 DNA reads TGTGCCAGCAGCTTGGGGACACTAGCGGGAGTAAGAGAGCAGTACTTC. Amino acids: CASSLGTLAGVREQYF.

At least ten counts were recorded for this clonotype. The CDR3 sequence: CASSPLGAYNEQFF. DNA for the CDR3: TGTGCCAGCAGCCCTTTGGGTGCCTACAATGAGCAGTTCTTC. This chain links TRBV13 with TRBJ2-1; no firm D call. The V end lost 5 bases, the J end lost 2 bases, and 10 bases lay between the germline ends. CDR3 length: 14 amino acids. Looked up from germline, CDR1 is PRHDT and CDR2 is FYEKMQ (reference sequence).

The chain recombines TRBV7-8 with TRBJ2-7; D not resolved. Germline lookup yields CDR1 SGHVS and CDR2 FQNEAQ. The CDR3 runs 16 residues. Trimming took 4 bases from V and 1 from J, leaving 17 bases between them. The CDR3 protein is CASSSPNQRISYEQYF. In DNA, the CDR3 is TGTGCCAGCAGCTCGCCGAATCAGAGGATATCCTACGAGCAGTACTTC.

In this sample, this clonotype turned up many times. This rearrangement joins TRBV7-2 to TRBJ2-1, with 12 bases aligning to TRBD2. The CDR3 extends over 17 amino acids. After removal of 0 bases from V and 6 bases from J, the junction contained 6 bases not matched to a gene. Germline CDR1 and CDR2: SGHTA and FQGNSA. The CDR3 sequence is CASSLAGLAGGGNEQFF. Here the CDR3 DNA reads TGTGCCAGCAGCTTAGCGGGGCTAGCGGGAGGGGGCAATGAGCAGTTCTTC. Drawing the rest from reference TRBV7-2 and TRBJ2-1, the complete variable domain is GAGVSQSPSNKVTEKGKDVELRCDPISGHTALYWYRQSLGQGLEFLIYFQGNSAPDKSGLPSDRFSAERTGGSVSTLTIQRTQQEDSAVYLCASSLAGLAGGGNEQFFGPGTRLTVL.

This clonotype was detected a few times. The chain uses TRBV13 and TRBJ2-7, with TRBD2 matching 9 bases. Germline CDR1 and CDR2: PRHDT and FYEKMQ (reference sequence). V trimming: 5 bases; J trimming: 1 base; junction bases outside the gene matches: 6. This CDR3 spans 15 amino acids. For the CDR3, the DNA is TGTGCCAGCAGCCGACCTAGCGGGAAGTCCTACGAGCAGTACTTC. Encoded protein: CASSRPSGKSYEQYF.

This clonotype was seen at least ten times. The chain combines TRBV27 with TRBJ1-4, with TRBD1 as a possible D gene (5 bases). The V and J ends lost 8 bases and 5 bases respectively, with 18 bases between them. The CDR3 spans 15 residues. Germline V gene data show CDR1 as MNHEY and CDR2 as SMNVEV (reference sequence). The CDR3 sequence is CASGGVTANNEKLFF. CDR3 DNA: TGTGCCAGCGGGGGGGTGACAGCAAACAATGAAAAACTGTTTTTT.

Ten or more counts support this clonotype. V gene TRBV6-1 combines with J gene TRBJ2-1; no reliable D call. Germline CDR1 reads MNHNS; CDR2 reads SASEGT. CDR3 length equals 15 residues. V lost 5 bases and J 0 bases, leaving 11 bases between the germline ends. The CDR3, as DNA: TGTGCCAGCAGTAAAAGCGAAAGCTCCTACAATGAGCAGTTCTTC. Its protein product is CASSKSESSYNEQFF.

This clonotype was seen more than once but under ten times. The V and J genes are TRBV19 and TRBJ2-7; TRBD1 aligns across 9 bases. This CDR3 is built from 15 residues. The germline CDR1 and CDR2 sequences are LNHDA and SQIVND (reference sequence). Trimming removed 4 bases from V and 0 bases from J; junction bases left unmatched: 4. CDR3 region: CASSTTGGYSYEQYF. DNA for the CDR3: TGTGCCAGTAGTACAACAGGGGGCTACTCCTACGAGCAGTACTTC. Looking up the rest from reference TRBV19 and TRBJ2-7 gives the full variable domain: DGGITQSPKYLFRKEGQNVTLSCEQNLNHDAMYWYRQDPGQGLRLIYYSQIVNDFQKGDIAEGYSVSREKKESFPLTVTSAQKNPTAFYLCASSTTGGYSYEQYFGPGTRLTVT.

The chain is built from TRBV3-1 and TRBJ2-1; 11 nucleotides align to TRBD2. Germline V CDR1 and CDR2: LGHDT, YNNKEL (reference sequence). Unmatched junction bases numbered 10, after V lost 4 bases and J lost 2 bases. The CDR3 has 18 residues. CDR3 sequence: CASSPRGVLAGAYNEQFF. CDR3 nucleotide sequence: TGTGCCAGCAGCCCCCGGGGAGTACTAGCGGGAGCCTACAATGAGCAGTTCTTC.

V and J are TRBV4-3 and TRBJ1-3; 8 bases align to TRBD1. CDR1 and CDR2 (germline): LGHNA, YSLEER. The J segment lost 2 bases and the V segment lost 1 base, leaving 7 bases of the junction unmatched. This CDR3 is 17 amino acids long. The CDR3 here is CASSQAWTGTAGNTIYF. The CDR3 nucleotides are TGCGCCAGCAGCCAAGCATGGACAGGGACGGCTGGAAACACCATATATTTT.

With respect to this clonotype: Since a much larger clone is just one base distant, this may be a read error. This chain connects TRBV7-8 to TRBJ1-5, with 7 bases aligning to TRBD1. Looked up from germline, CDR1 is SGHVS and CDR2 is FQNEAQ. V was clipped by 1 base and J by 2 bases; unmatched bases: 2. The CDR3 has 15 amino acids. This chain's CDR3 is CASSLGDRRNQPQHF. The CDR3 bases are TGTGCCAGCAGCTTAGGGGACAGACGCAATCAGCCCCAGCATTTT.

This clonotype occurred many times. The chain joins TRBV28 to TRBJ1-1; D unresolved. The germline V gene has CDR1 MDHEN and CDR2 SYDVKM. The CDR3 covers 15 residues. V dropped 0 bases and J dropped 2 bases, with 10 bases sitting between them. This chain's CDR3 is CASSLWGQVNTEAFF. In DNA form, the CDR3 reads TGTGCCAGCAGTTTATGGGGCCAGGTAAACACTGAAGCTTTCTTT.

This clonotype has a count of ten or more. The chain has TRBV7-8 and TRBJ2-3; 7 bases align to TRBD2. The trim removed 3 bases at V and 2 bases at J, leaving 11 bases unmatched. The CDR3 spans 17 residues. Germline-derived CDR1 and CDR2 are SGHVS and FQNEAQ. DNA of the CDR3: TGTGCCAGCAGCTTGCCCCGCGGGGGAGACCCCACAGATACGCAGTATTTT. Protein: CASSLPRGGDPTDTQYF.

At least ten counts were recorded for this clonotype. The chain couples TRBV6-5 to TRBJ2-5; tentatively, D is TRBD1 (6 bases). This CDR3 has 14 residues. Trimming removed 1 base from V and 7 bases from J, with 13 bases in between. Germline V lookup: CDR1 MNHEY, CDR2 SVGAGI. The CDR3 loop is CASSYLDSRLTQYF. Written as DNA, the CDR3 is TGTGCCAGCAGTTACTTGGACAGCCGTTTGACCCAGTACTTC.

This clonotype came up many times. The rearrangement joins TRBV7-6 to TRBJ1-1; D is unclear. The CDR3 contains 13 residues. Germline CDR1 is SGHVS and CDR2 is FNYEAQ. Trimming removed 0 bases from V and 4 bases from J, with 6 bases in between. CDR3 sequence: CASSLAAGTEAFF. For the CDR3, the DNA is TGTGCCAGCAGCTTAGCAGCGGGCACTGAAGCTTTCTTT. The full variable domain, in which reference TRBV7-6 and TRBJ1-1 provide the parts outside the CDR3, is GAGVSQSPRYKVTKRGQDVALRCDPISGHVSLYWYRQALGQGPEFLTYFNYEAQQDKSGLPNDRFSAERPEGSISTLTIQRTEQRDSAMYRCASSLAAGTEAFFGQGTRLTVV.

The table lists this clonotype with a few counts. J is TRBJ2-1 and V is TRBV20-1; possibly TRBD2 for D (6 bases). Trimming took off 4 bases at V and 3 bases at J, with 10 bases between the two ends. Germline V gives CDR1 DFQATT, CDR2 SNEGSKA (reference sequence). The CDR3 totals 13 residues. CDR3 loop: CSATGTLYNEQFF. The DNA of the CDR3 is TGCAGTGCTACCGGGACTCTCTACAATGAGCAGTTCTTC.

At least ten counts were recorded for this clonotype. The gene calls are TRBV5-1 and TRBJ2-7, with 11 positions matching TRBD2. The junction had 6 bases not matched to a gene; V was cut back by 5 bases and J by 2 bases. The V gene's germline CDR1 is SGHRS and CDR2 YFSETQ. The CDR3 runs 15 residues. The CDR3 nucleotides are TGCGCCAGCAGGGAGGGACTAGCGGACACCTACGAGCAGTACTTC. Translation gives CASREGLADTYEQYF. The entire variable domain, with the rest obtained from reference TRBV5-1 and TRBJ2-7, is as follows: KAGVTQTPRYLIKTRGQQVTLSCSPISGHRSVSWYQQTPGQGLQFLFEYFSETQRNKGNFPGRFSGRQFSNSRSEMNVSTLELGDSALYLCASREGLADTYEQYFGPGTRLTVT.

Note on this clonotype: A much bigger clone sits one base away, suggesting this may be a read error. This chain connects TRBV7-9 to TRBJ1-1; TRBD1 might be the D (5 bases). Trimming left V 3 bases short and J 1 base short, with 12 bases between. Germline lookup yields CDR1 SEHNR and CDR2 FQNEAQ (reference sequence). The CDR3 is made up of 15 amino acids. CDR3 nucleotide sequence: TGTGCCAGCAGCTTCCCGGGGGTCGCGAACACTGAAGCTTTCTTT. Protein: CASSFPGVANTEAFF.

The CDR3 DNA sequence: TGTGCCAGCAGCGTAGCTTCAGGCCCGAACACTGAAGCTTTCTTT. It specifies CASSVASGPNTEAFF. V and J are TRBV9 and TRBJ1-1; D remains ambiguous. Germline V gives CDR1 SGDLS, CDR2 YYNGEE. CDR3 length equals 15 residues. V was trimmed by 0 bases and J by 1 base, leaving 10 bases between them.

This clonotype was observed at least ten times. The CDR3 is CASSSPSTGNTEAFF. The CDR3, as DNA: TGTGCCAGCAGCTCCCCATCCACGGGGAACACTGAAGCTTTCTTT. The chain combines TRBV6-5 with TRBJ1-1; D gene uncertain. Germline CDR1 and CDR2: MNHEY and SVGAGI. Trimming left V 6 bases short and J 1 base short, with 15 bases between. CDR3 length: 15 residues.

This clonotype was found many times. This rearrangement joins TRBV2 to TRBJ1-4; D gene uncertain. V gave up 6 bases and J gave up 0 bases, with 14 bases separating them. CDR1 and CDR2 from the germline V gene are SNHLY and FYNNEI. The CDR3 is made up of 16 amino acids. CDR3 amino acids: CASSPGRTTTNEKLFF. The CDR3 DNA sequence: TGTGCCAGCAGCCCCGGCAGGACGACAACTAATGAAAAACTGTTTTTT.

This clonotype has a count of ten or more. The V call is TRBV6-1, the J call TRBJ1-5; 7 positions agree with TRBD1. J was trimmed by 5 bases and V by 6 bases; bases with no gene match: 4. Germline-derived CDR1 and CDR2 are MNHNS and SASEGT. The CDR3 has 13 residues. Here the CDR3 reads CASSTQGYQPQHF. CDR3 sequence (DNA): TGTGCCAGCAGCACACAGGGGTATCAGCCCCAGCATTTT.

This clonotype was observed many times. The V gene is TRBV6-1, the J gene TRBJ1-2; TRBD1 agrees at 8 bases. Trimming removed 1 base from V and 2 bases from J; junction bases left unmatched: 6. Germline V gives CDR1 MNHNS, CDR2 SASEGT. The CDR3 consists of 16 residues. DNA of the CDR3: TGTGCCAGCAGTGAAGACCGGACAGGGATGAACTATGGCTACACCTTC. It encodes CASSEDRTGMNYGYTF.

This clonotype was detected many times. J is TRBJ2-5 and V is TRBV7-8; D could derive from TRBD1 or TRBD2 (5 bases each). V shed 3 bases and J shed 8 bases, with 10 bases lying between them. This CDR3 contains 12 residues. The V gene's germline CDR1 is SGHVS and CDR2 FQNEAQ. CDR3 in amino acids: CASSFRDGTQYF. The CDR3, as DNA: TGTGCCAGCAGCTTCAGGGACGGAACCCAGTACTTC. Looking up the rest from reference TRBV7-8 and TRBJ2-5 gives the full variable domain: GAGVSQSPRYKVAKRGQDVALRCDPISGHVSLFWYQQALGQGPEFLTYFQNEAQLDKSGLPSDRFFAERPEGSVSTLKIQRTQQEDSAVYLCASSFRDGTQYFGPGTRLLVL.

CDR3 loop: CSAPARESPDTQYF. Here the CDR3 DNA reads TGCAGTGCCCCGGCGCGGGAGTCCCCAGATACGCAGTATTTT. The J gene is TRBJ2-3, the V gene TRBV20-1; TRBD2 matches 7 bases. The V gene end was trimmed by 6 bases and the J gene end by 4 bases; junction bases not matched to a gene: 10. This CDR3 has 14 amino acids. Germline V CDR1 and CDR2: DFQATT, SNEGSKA (reference sequence).

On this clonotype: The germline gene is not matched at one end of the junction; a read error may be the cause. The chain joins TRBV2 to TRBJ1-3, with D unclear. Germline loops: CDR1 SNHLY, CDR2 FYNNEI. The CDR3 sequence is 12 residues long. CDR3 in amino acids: CASGERGNTIYF. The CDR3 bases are TGTGCCAGCGGTGAACGGGGAAACACCATATATTTT.

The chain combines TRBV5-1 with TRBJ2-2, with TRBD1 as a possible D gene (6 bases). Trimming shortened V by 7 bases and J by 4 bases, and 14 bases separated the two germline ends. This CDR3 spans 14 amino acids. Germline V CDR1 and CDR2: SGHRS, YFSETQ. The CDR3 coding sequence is TGCGCCAGCGGAAACAGGGTAGCCACCGGGGAGCTGTTTTTT. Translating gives CASGNRVATGELFF. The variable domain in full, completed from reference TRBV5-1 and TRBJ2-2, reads KAGVTQTPRYLIKTRGQQVTLSCSPISGHRSVSWYQQTPGQGLQFLFEYFSETQRNKGNFPGRFSGRQFSNSRSEMNVSTLELGDSALYLCASGNRVATGELFFGEGSRLTVL.

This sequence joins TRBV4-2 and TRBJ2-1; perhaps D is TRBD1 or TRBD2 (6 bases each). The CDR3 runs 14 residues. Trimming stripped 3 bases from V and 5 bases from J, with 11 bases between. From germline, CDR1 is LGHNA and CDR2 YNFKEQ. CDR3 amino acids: CASSHRGVNNEQFF. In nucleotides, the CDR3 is TGTGCCAGCAGCCATAGGGGGGTTAACAATGAGCAGTTCTTC.

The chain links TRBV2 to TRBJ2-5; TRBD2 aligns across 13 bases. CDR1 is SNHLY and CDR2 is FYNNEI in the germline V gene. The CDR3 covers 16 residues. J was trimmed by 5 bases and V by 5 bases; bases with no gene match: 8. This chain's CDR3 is CASSIGLAGVGETQYF. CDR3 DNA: TGTGCCAGCAGTATCGGACTAGCGGGAGTAGGGGAGACCCAGTACTTC.

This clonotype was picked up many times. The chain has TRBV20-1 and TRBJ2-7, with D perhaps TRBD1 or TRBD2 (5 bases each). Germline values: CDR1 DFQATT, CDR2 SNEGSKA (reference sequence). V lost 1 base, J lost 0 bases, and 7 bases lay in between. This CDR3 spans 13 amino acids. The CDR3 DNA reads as TGCAGTGCTAGAGGTGGGGGCTCCTACGAGCAGTACTTC. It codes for CSARGGGSYEQYF.